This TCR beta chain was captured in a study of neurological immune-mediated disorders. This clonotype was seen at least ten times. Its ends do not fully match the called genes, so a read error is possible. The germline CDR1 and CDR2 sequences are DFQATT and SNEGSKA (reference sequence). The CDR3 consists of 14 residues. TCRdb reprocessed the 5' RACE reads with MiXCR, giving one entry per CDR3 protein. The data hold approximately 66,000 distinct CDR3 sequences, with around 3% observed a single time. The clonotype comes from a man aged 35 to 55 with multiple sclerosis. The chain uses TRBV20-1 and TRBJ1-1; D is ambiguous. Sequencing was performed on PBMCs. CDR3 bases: TGCAGTGCAAGAGCCCCTAACCCAAACACTGAAGCTTTCTTT. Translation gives CSARAPNPNTEAFF.